One and the same sample provided the 32 T cell receptor beta chains below, sequenced in a study of T cells of healthy individuals. TCRdb reanalysed the 5' RACE reads using MiXCR and keeps one entry per CDR3 protein. Among tens of thousands of distinct CDR3 sequences listed, under 20% were seen once. Every receptor here comes from a human donor in good health.

The chain uses TRBV6-6 and TRBJ2-1; 7 bases fit TRBD2. V lost 5 bases and J lost 7; bases outside the gene matches: 5. Germline V CDR1 and CDR2: MNHNY, SVGAGI (reference sequence). This CDR3 region has 13 residues. CDR3 in DNA: TGTGCCAGCAGTCGCCGGGGGGAAAATGAGCAGTTCTTC. This encodes CASSRRGENEQFF.

For the CDR3, the DNA is TGCAGTGCGAGTAGCGGGGGGGGCAACGGGGAGCTGTTTTTT. Amino acid sequence: CSASSGGGNGELFF. This chain uses TRBV20-1 with TRBJ2-2; 11 bases match TRBD2. Germline CDR1 is DFQATT and CDR2 is SNEGSKA (reference sequence). The CDR3 contains 14 residues. Trimming cost V 6 bases and J 7 bases; bases outside gene matches: 7.

This clonotype was counted at least ten times. The chain joins TRBV6-1 to TRBJ1-2, with TRBD1 matching over 7 bases. Germline V lookup: CDR1 MNHNS, CDR2 SASEGT. The junction had 5 bases not matched to a gene; V was cut back by 6 bases and J by 4 bases. There are 13 residues in the CDR3. The CDR3 region is CASRKGGSYGYTF. In DNA form, the CDR3 reads TGTGCCAGCAGGAAAGGGGGCAGCTATGGCTACACCTTC.

This clonotype has a count of ten or more. V and J are TRBV6-4 and TRBJ1-2, with 7 positions matching TRBD1. Germline trimming cut 0 bases from V and 6 bases from J; bases unmatched to any gene: 7. The CDR3 consists of 15 residues. The germline CDR1 and CDR2 sequences are MRHNA and SNTAGT. Written as DNA, the CDR3 is TGTGCCAGCAGTGACTCTAACAGGGGCTTAGATGGCTACACCTTC. It translates to CASSDSNRGLDGYTF.

This clonotype came up a few times. This chain's CDR3 is CASSSGLAGDNEQFF. CDR3 nucleotides: TGTGCCAGCAGCTCGGGACTAGCGGGGGACAATGAGCAGTTCTTC. The chain employs TRBV7-2 and TRBJ2-1, with TRBD2 identical over 14 bases. CDR1 and CDR2 from the germline V gene are SGHTA and FQGNSA. V gave up 4 bases and J gave up 5 bases; unmatched junction bases: 1. This CDR3 spans 15 amino acids. Together with reference TRBV7-2 and TRBJ2-1, the CDR3 gives the full variable domain: GAGVSQSPSNKVTEKGKDVELRCDPISGHTALYWYRQSLGQGLEFLIYFQGNSAPDKSGLPSDRFSAERTGGSVSTLTIQRTQQEDSAVYLCASSSGLAGDNEQFFGPGTRLTVL.

This clonotype was observed a few times. J is TRBJ1-5 and V is TRBV5-1, with D maybe TRBD1 (5 bases). The germline V gene has CDR1 SGHRS and CDR2 YFSETQ. The ends were cut back, 3 bases at V and 4 bases at J, with 8 bases in the middle. The CDR3 covers 13 residues. CDR3 sequence (DNA): TGCGCCAGCAGCTACGGGGGAAATCAGCCCCAGCATTTT. Amino acids: CASSYGGNQPQHF.

In its sample, this clonotype was seen many times. The chain employs TRBV6-2 or TRBV6-3 and TRBJ2-3, with D unclear. This CDR3 contains 14 residues. Trimming left V 8 bases short and J 2 bases short, with 14 bases between. The germline V gene has CDR1 MNHEY and CDR2 SVGEGT. The CDR3 bases are TGTGCCAGCGCCCCAGGAGCCGCCACAGATACGCAGTATTTT. Its translation is CASAPGAATDTQYF.

This clonotype was detected a few times. The chain joins TRBV4-1 to TRBJ2-5; TRBD2 might be the D (5 bases). Trimming cost V 1 base and J 1 base, with 7 bases left between them. From germline, CDR1 is MGHRA and CDR2 YSYEKL. The CDR3 spans 14 residues. The CDR3 sequence: CASSQGRAQETQYF. CDR3 coding DNA: TGCGCCAGCAGCCAAGGGCGGGCCCAAGAGACCCAGTACTTC.

The table lists this clonotype with many counts. The chain carries TRBV30 and TRBJ2-3, with D hard to call. The V gene lost 0 bases and the J gene lost 3 bases, with 7 bases spanning the gap. The CDR3 has 13 residues. Germline V CDR1 and CDR2: GTSNPN, SVGIG (reference sequence). CDR3: CAWSVSLTDTQYF. Written as DNA, the CDR3 is TGTGCCTGGAGTGTATCCCTTACAGATACGCAGTATTTT.

The chain uses TRBV6-6 and TRBJ1-5, with a weak D call TRBD1 (5 bases). Germline values: CDR1 MNHNY, CDR2 SVGAGI (reference sequence). This CDR3 is built from 13 residues. V lost 6 bases to trimming and J lost 3 bases, with 9 bases between them. The CDR3 reads CASRGGDNQPQHF. The CDR3 bases are TGTGCCAGCAGGGGGGGGGACAATCAGCCCCAGCATTTT.

This clonotype appeared many times. This chain links TRBV5-1 with TRBJ2-1; 11 bases fit TRBD2. This CDR3 is built from 15 residues. Trimming at V came to 1 base and at J to 7 bases, leaving 4 bases not matched to a gene. The germline V gene encodes CDR1 SGHRS and CDR2 YFSETQ. CDR3 in DNA: TGCGCCAGCAGCTTGTCTACTAGCGGGAGAAATGAGCAGTTCTTC. This translates into CASSLSTSGRNEQFF.

The sample holds a few counts of this clonotype. The chain uses TRBV7-6 and TRBJ1-6; D remains ambiguous. From germline, CDR1 is SGHVS and CDR2 FNYEAQ. The CDR3 has 13 residues. V was cut by 2 bases and J by 9 bases, with 8 bases left in between. For the CDR3, the DNA is TGTGCCAGCAGCTTATCGGCGGGTTCACCCCTCCACTTT. Translating it yields CASSLSAGSPLHF.

This clonotype was picked up many times. The chain combines TRBV7-6 with TRBJ2-7, with D tentatively TRBD1 (6 bases). CDR1 SGHVS and CDR2 FNYEAQ come from the germline V gene. The CDR3 consists of 14 residues. V was pared by 2 bases and J by 2 bases, with 10 bases between. CDR3 in DNA: TGTGCCAGCAGCTTAAGGACAGACGCCTACGAGCAGTACTTC. Amino acids: CASSLRTDAYEQYF.

This clonotype was recorded a few times. Relative to the germline gene, one junction end is altered; a read error may explain this. This sequence joins TRBV9 and TRBJ1-2; 10 bases agree with TRBD1. This CDR3 is 15 amino acids long. The germline CDR1 and CDR2 sequences are SGDLS and YYNGEE. The CDR3 here is CASSVMGQGTYGYNF. The CDR3 DNA follows: TGTGCCAGCAGCGTAATGGGACAGGGGACCTATGGCTACAACTTC.

This clonotype is medium-sized in the sample. V is TRBV4-3 and J is TRBJ2-6; tentatively, D is TRBD2 (5 bases). V lost 0 bases to trimming and J lost 0 bases, with 6 bases between them. This CDR3 has 16 amino acids. CDR1 and CDR2 from the germline V gene are LGHNA and YSLEER. This CDR3 is CASSQEEGSGANVLTF. The CDR3 DNA sequence: TGCGCCAGCAGCCAAGAAGAGGGCTCTGGGGCCAACGTCCTGACTTTC.

This clonotype was counted between two and nine times. V and J are TRBV5-1 and TRBJ2-7; tentatively, D is TRBD2 (5 bases). V lost 1 base to trimming and J lost 3 bases, with 8 bases between them. This CDR3 comprises 13 residues. The germline CDR1 and CDR2 sequences are SGHRS and YFSETQ. The CDR3 DNA follows: TGCGCCAGCAGCTTGAACAGCGGCTACGAGCAGTACTTC. This translates into CASSLNSGYEQYF.

The chain carries TRBV7-9 and TRBJ1-1, with 9 bases that match TRBD1. The CDR3 is made up of 13 amino acids. Germline CDR1 and CDR2: SEHNR and FQNEAQ (reference sequence). The J segment lost 4 bases and the V segment lost 10 bases, leaving 7 bases of the junction unmatched. For the CDR3, the DNA is TGTGCCACGAAACAGGGGGCGAGCACTGAAGCTTTCTTT. It specifies CATKQGASTEAFF. Supplemented by reference TRBV7-9 and TRBJ1-1, the full variable domain reads DTGVSQNPRHKITKRGQNVTFRCDPISEHNRLYWYRQTLGQGPEFLTYFQNEAQLEKSRLLSDRFSAERPKGSFSTLEIQRTEQGDSAMYLCATKQGASTEAFFGQGTRLTVV.

The genes are TRBV25-1 and TRBJ2-1; TRBD2 agrees at 7 bases. Losses at the gene ends were 2 bases for V and 0 bases for J; bases not matched to a gene: 7. Germline assignment: CDR1 MGHDK and CDR2 SYGVNS. CDR3 size: 17 residues. The CDR3 DNA follows: TGTGCCAGCAGTGAACGGAGGGGCGGGAGCTCCTACAATGAGCAGTTCTTC. Translating it yields CASSERRGGSSYNEQFF.

The chain uses TRBV10-3 and TRBJ1-1; maybe TRBD1 (6 bases). There are 14 residues in the CDR3. Germline assignment: CDR1 ENHRY and CDR2 SYGVKD. Trimming took off 3 bases at V and 6 bases at J, with 14 bases between the two ends. CDR3 in amino acids: CAISDPRGIPEAFF. CDR3 coding DNA: TGTGCCATCAGTGACCCAAGGGGGATCCCTGAAGCTTTCTTT.

This clonotype was seen many times. The chain recombines TRBV29-1 with TRBJ2-4; no firm D call. The CDR3 spans 12 residues. V lost 4 bases and J lost 8, with 12 bases in between. Germline V CDR1 and CDR2: SQVTM, ANQGSEA. This CDR3 is CSVGGSVDIQYF. CDR3 nucleotides: TGCAGCGTTGGCGGCTCCGTTGACATTCAGTACTTC. Using reference TRBV29-1 and TRBJ2-4 for the parts outside the CDR3, the full variable domain is SAVISQKPSRDICQRGTSLTIQCQVDSQVTMMFWYRQQPGQSLTLIATANQGSEATYESGFVIDKFPISRPNLTFSTLTVSNMSPEDSSIYLCSVGGSVDIQYFGAGTRLSVL.

This clonotype was detected a few times. This chain uses TRBV3-1 with TRBJ1-2; D gene ambiguous. There are 14 residues in the CDR3. CDR1 and CDR2 (germline): LGHDT, YNNKEL (reference sequence). Trimming removed 0 bases from V and 2 bases from J, with 7 bases in between. This CDR3 reads CASSQDIGNYGYTF. CDR3 sequence (DNA): TGTGCCAGCAGCCAAGATATAGGGAACTATGGCTACACCTTC. The whole variable domain, filled in from reference TRBV3-1 and TRBJ1-2, reads DTAVSQTPKYLVTQMGNDKSIKCEQNLGHDTMYWYKQDSKKFLKIMFSYNNKELIINETVPNRFSPKSPDKAHLNLHINSLELGDSAVYFCASSQDIGNYGYTFGSGTRLTVV.

CDR3 nucleotide sequence: TGCGCCAGCAGCTTGTTTGGGGGCACAGATACGCAGTATTTT. Its translation is CASSLFGGTDTQYF. The rearrangement links TRBV5-1 to TRBJ2-3; D gene ambiguous. The germline CDR1 and CDR2 sequences are SGHRS and YFSETQ. V lost 1 base and J 1 base, leaving 7 bases between the germline ends. The CDR3 has 14 amino acids. Full variable domain (rest looked up from reference TRBV5-1 and TRBJ2-3): KAGVTQTPRYLIKTRGQQVTLSCSPISGHRSVSWYQQTPGQGLQFLFEYFSETQRNKGNFPGRFSGRQFSNSRSEMNVSTLELGDSALYLCASSLFGGTDTQYFGPGTRLTVL.

This clonotype was observed at least ten times. The chain carries TRBV30 and TRBJ1-5, with a tentative D call TRBD1 (6 bases). The CDR3 sequence is 14 residues long. Germline CDR1 GTSNPN, CDR2 SVGIG (reference sequence). V was cut by 5 bases and J by 2 bases, with 13 bases left in between. DNA for the CDR3: TGTGCCTGGGGTACAGGGATTGGCAATCAGCCCCAGCATTTT. Protein product: CAWGTGIGNQPQHF. Filled out from reference TRBV30 and TRBJ1-5, the complete variable domain reads SQTIHQWPATLVQPVGSPLSLECTVEGTSNPNLYWYRQAAGRGLQLLFYSVGIGQISSEVPQNLSASRPQDRQFILSSKKLLLSDSGFYLCAWGTGIGNQPQHFGDGTRLSIL.

CDR3 DNA: TGCAGTGCTAGGGACGAGAGGAGCGGGAACACCGGGGAGCTGTTTTTT. Its translation: CSARDERSGNTGELFF. V gene TRBV20-1 combines with J gene TRBJ2-2, with D possibly matching TRBD2 (5 bases). The ends were cut back, 3 bases at V and 1 base at J, with 15 bases in the middle. This CDR3 is built from 16 residues. Germline-derived CDR1 and CDR2 are DFQATT and SNEGSKA (reference sequence).

This clonotype was counted ten times or more. This chain joins TRBV5-6 and TRBJ1-2; D call uncertain. Germline CDR1 SGHDT, CDR2 YYEEEE. CDR3 length: 11 residues. V was trimmed by 0 bases and J by 7 bases, leaving 4 bases between them. CDR3 protein: CASSLGSGYTF. The CDR3 DNA is TGTGCCAGCAGCTTGGGCAGTGGCTACACCTTC.

This chain joins TRBV27 and TRBJ1-1; D gene unclear. The V end was cut by 0 bases, the J end by 4 bases, with 9 bases between. Germline CDR1 and CDR2: MNHEY and SMNVEV (reference sequence). The CDR3 runs to 14 residues. CDR3 bases: TGTGCCAGCAGTTTATCAGGGTTCGGCACTGAAGCTTTCTTT. Its translation: CASSLSGFGTEAFF.

The sample holds a few counts of this clonotype. The genes are TRBV28 and TRBJ2-3, with TRBD2 identical over 14 bases. This CDR3 contains 23 residues. Germline V gene sequence: CDR1 MDHEN, CDR2 SYDVKM. The V and J ends lost 1 base and 2 bases, in that order; junction bases with no gene match: 20. The CDR3 DNA reads TGTGCCAGCAGTTTATCCTTTACAGGGGGCCTGGGACTAGCGGGGGATCCCACAGATACGCAGTATTTT. It translates to CASSLSFTGGLGLAGDPTDTQYF.

This clonotype came up many times. J is TRBJ1-1 and V is TRBV9; D gene unclear. V was trimmed by 4 bases and J by 3 bases, leaving 13 bases between them. The germline gives CDR1 SGDLS, CDR2 YYNGEE. This CDR3 is 14 amino acids long. This chain's CDR3 is CASSTTDGYTEAFF. As DNA, the CDR3 is TGTGCCAGCAGCACCACCGACGGCTACACTGAAGCTTTCTTT.

This clonotype was counted ten times or more. The genes are TRBV18 and TRBJ2-1; D is undetermined. The CDR3 runs 17 residues. Germline CDR1 is KGHSH and CDR2 is LQKENI. V lost 6 bases to trimming and J lost 4 bases, with 22 bases between them. The CDR3 DNA sequence: TGTGCCAGCTCGCCCCCTCTGCGAGCCCTCTTATACAATGAGCAGTTCTTC. Translation gives CASSPPLRALLYNEQFF.

This clonotype showed up just a few times. The chain links TRBV4-1 to TRBJ2-2; unclear D gene. Germline V CDR1 and CDR2: MGHRA, YSYEKL. The CDR3 consists of 17 residues. V was clipped by 3 bases and J by 0 bases, with 14 bases between them. CDR3 coding DNA: TGCGCCAGCAGCCAGTGGTTCCCAGGAACGAACACCGGGGAGCTGTTTTTT. Its protein product is CASSQWFPGTNTGELFF.

This clonotype came up a few times. The chain links TRBV6-1 to TRBJ2-1; maybe TRBD1 (5 bases). The V gene's germline CDR1 is MNHNS and CDR2 SASEGT. Trimming pared 8 bases from V and 4 bases from J, leaving 21 bases between. The CDR3 sequence is 16 residues long. The DNA for the CDR3 is TGTGCCAGCCCCTCGACGGGCAGGGCGGAATACAATGAGCAGTTCTTC. This codes for CASPSTGRAEYNEQFF.

The sample holds a few counts of this clonotype. The chain employs TRBV3-1 and TRBJ1-2; no clear D. The CDR3 totals 13 residues. Germline V gives CDR1 LGHDT, CDR2 YNNKEL (reference sequence). The V and J ends lost 3 bases and 13 bases respectively, with 18 bases between them. CDR3 loop: CASSHEGNGVCTF. Written as DNA, the CDR3 is TGTGCCAGCAGCCATGAGGGTAACGGGGTCTGCACCTTC.